This entry lists 8 T cell receptor beta chains sequenced from one sample in a study of shared clonotypes between healthy human individuals. CD8 cells classed as naive were CD45RO-negative and positively selected for CCR7, excluding terminally differentiated effector memory CD45RA+ cells. Assay used: immunoSEQ multiplex PCR; TCRdb lists only in-frame clones, some missing. The table includes 2 million or so clones, about 95% detected once. Sequencing was done on a sample of naive CD8+ T cells sorted from blood. Every receptor here comes from a man aged 18-30 years in good health.

This sequence joins TRBV6-5 and TRBJ2-7; the D gene is possibly TRBD2 (6 bases). This CDR3 is built from 14 residues. The germline V and J ends were trimmed by 0 bases and 3 bases, with 9 bases remaining between them. Germline assignment: CDR1 MNHEY and CDR2 SVGAGI. The CDR3 DNA is TGTGCCAGCAGTTACTCGGGACTGTACTACGAGCAGTACTTC. Translating it yields CASSYSGLYYEQYF.

The chain employs TRBV7-9 and TRBJ2-5; the match to TRBD2 covers 7 bases. Looked up from germline, CDR1 is SEHNR and CDR2 is FQNEAQ (reference sequence). The CDR3 spans 17 residues. V was clipped by 2 bases and J by 2 bases; unmatched bases: 11. CDR3 sequence: CASSLSGRREAQETQYF. The CDR3 coding sequence is TGTGCCAGCAGCTTATCCGGTCGACGGGAGGCACAAGAGACCCAGTACTTC.

V usage is TRBV9 and J usage is TRBJ1-1, with a possible D match to TRBD1 (5 bases). CDR3 length: 12 residues. The V gene lost 0 bases and the J gene lost 7 bases, with 7 bases spanning the gap. Looked up from germline, CDR1 is SGDLS and CDR2 is YYNGEE. The chain's CDR3 is CASSVEGLEAFF. CDR3 bases: TGTGCCAGCAGCGTAGAGGGGCTTGAAGCTTTCTTT. The entire variable domain, with the rest obtained from reference TRBV9 and TRBJ1-1, is as follows: DSGVTQTPKHLITATGQRVTLRCSPRSGDLSVYWYQQSLDQGLQFLIQYYNGEERAKGNILERFSAQQFPDLHSELNLSSLELGDSALYFCASSVEGLEAFFGQGTRLTVV.

V is TRBV9 and J is TRBJ2-3, with D perhaps matching TRBD2 (6 bases). CDR1 and CDR2 (germline): SGDLS, YYNGEE. The germline V and J ends were trimmed by 3 bases and 4 bases, with 12 bases remaining between them. This CDR3 is built from 14 residues. CDR3 region: CASSAGDVADTQYF. In nucleotides, the CDR3 is TGTGCCAGCAGCGCGGGGGATGTAGCAGATACGCAGTATTTT. Full variable domain (rest looked up from reference TRBV9 and TRBJ2-3): DSGVTQTPKHLITATGQRVTLRCSPRSGDLSVYWYQQSLDQGLQFLIQYYNGEERAKGNILERFSAQQFPDLHSELNLSSLELGDSALYFCASSAGDVADTQYFGPGTRLTVL.

This rearrangement joins TRBV11-1 to TRBJ1-1; D is unclear. Trimming shortened V by 5 bases and J by 4 bases, and 5 bases separated the two germline ends. This CDR3 comprises 11 residues. Germline lookup yields CDR1 SGHAT and CDR2 FQDESV (reference sequence). CDR3 DNA: TGTGCCAGCAGCCCTCTCACTGAAGCTTTCTTT. Protein product: CASSPLTEAFF.

As to this clone: Other DNA sequences in the same sample also yield this CDR3. The chain joins TRBV13 to TRBJ2-7; D is unclear. Trimming pared 4 bases from V and 0 bases from J, leaving 7 bases between. From germline, CDR1 is PRHDT and CDR2 FYEKMQ (reference sequence). The CDR3 totals 13 residues. CDR3 sequence (DNA): TGTGCCAGCAGCTCGCCAAGCTCCTACGAGCAGTACTTC. Protein sequence: CASSSPSSYEQYF.

The J gene is TRBJ2-3, the V gene TRBV7-2, with 8 positions matching TRBD2. CDR1 and CDR2 from the germline V gene are SGHTA and FQGNSA. V trimming: 5 bases; J trimming: 3 bases; junction bases outside the gene matches: 7. This CDR3 has 15 residues. The CDR3: CASSTSGLATDTQYF. The CDR3 region has the DNA TGTGCCAGCAGCACGAGTGGACTAGCAACAGATACGCAGTATTTT.

This clone was found once. Here the CDR3 reads CASSVDRGNEQFF. In nucleotides, the CDR3 is TGTGCCAGCAGCGTAGACAGGGGCAATGAGCAGTTCTTC. This sequence joins TRBV9 and TRBJ2-1; 7 bases line up with TRBD1. Germline assignment: CDR1 SGDLS and CDR2 YYNGEE. V shed 0 bases and J 6 bases; nucleotides not matched to a gene: 0. This CDR3 has 13 residues.